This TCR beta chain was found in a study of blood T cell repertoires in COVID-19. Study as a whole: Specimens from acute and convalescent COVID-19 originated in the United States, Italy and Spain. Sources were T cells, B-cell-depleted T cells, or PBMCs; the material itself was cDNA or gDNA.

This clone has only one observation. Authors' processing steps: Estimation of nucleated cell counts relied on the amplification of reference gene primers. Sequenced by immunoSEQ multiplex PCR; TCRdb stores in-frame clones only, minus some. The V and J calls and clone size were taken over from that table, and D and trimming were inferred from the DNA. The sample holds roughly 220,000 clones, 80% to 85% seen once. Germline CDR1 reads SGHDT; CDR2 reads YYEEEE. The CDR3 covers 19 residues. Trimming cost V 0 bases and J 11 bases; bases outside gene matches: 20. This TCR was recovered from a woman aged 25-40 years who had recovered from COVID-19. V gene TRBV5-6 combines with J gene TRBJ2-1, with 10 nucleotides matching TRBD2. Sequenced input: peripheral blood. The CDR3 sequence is CASSLAYLRLAGTGAKQFF. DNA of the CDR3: TGTGCCAGCAGCTTGGCTTATCTGAGACTAGCGGGCACGGGCGCTAAGCAGTTCTTC. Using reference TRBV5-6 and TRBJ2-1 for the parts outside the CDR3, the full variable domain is DAGVTQSPTHLIKTRGQQVTLRCSPKSGHDTVSWYQQALGQGPQFIFQYYEEEERQRGNFPDRFSGHQFPNYSSELNVNALLLGDSALYLCASSLAYLRLAGTGAKQFFGPGTRLTVL.